These 21 T cell receptor beta chains originate from one sample sequenced in a study of response to subunit inactivated influenza vaccine. One entry per CDR3 protein results from TCRdb running MiXCR on the RT-PCR reads. The data show hundreds of thousands of distinct CDR3 sequences, 12% to 15% seen once. The sequencing used PBMCs from blood, collected less than 15 days before vaccination. All receptors derive from a man aged 50 or older who received an inactivated influenza vaccine.

The table lists this clonotype with many counts. The chain is built from TRBV3-1 and TRBJ2-5; the match to TRBD2 covers 8 bases. Germline loops: CDR1 LGHDT, CDR2 YNNKEL (reference sequence). The CDR3 covers 17 residues. Unmatched junction bases numbered 15, after V lost 4 bases and J lost 5 bases. CDR3 sequence (DNA): TGTGCCAGCAGCCCCCGAAGTATAGCGGGGATCGGGGAGACCCAGTACTTC. Protein product: CASSPRSIAGIGETQYF.

There are a few counts of this clonotype. The rearrangement uses TRBV12-3 or TRBV12-4 and TRBJ2-7, with D tentatively TRBD2 (6 bases). V lost 6 bases and J lost 1, with 19 bases in between. This CDR3 comprises 16 residues. The CDR3 sequence: CASRSSWRLGSYEQYF. The CDR3 region has the DNA TGTGCCAGCAGGTCTTCGTGGCGACTAGGGTCCTACGAGCAGTACTTC.

The rearrangement uses TRBV7-2 and TRBJ1-2; 8 nucleotides align to TRBD1. The CDR3 sequence is 13 residues long. V gave up 5 bases and J gave up 4 bases; unmatched junction bases: 3. Per the germline V gene, CDR1 is SGHTA and CDR2 is FQGNSA. In DNA, the CDR3 is TGTGCCAGCAGCCGGGACAGGACCTATGGCTACACCTTC. Translation: CASSRDRTYGYTF.

The chain links TRBV6-5 to TRBJ2-6; 9 bases are a match to TRBD2. The CDR3 is made up of 15 amino acids. The V gene end was trimmed by 4 bases and the J gene end by 4 bases; junction bases not matched to a gene: 2. Germline CDR1 reads MNHEY; CDR2 reads SVGAGI. CDR3 sequence: CASSSLAGGANVLTF. The CDR3 DNA follows: TGTGCCAGCAGTTCCCTAGCGGGGGGGGCCAACGTCCTGACTTTC.

This chain connects TRBV14 to TRBJ2-5, with D possibly matching TRBD1 (5 bases). CDR3 length equals 16 residues. Germline CDR1 is SGHDN and CDR2 is FVKESK. V was trimmed by 4 bases and J by 3 bases, leaving 18 bases between them. The CDR3 loop is CASSPRQTILKETQYF. The CDR3 coding sequence is TGTGCCAGCAGCCCCCGACAGACGATACTCAAAGAGACCCAGTACTTC.

The sample holds a few counts of this clonotype. This sequence joins TRBV7-8 and TRBJ2-1, with TRBD2 matching 8 bases. J lost 4 bases, V lost 2 bases, and 7 bases had no gene match. Germline CDR1 is SGHVS and CDR2 is FQNEAQ. The CDR3 loop spans 16 amino acids. CDR3 DNA: TGTGCCAGCAGCTTATCGGCTAGCGGGTCGTACAATGAGCAGTTCTTC. Translation: CASSLSASGSYNEQFF.

J is TRBJ2-5 and V is TRBV7-2; 8 bases match TRBD1. The junction had 7 bases not matched to a gene; V was cut back by 5 bases and J by 5 bases. The CDR3 has 14 residues. Germline CDR1 is SGHTA and CDR2 is FQGNSA. Written as DNA, the CDR3 is TGTGCCAGCAGCGCGACAGGGGTGGGGGAGACCCAGTACTTC. Its translation: CASSATGVGETQYF.

This clonotype has just a few counts. The V call is TRBV28, the J call TRBJ2-5, with 9 bases fitting TRBD1. The V and J ends lost 6 bases and 1 base, in that order; junction bases with no gene match: 12. Germline CDR1 and CDR2: MDHEN and SYDVKM. This CDR3 contains 17 residues. CDR3 coding DNA: TGTGCCAGCAGCACCTCTAGGACAGGGGAACCCCAAGAGACCCAGTACTTC. Protein: CASSTSRTGEPQETQYF.

The rearrangement joins TRBV18 to TRBJ2-1, with 7 bases aligning to TRBD1. Germline CDR1 is KGHSH and CDR2 is LQKENI. The CDR3 is 15 residues long. J was trimmed by 7 bases and V by 6 bases; bases with no gene match: 12. CDR3 bases: TGTGCCAGCTCGGTTTCGGGACAGAAGAGAAATGAGCAGTTCTTC. This sequence encodes CASSVSGQKRNEQFF.

This clonotype was seen only a few times. V and J are TRBV12-3 or TRBV12-4 and TRBJ1-5; D uncertain. This CDR3 spans 12 amino acids. The V and J ends lost 5 bases and 9 bases respectively, with 11 bases between them. The CDR3 region is CASSPKVWPQHF. The CDR3 DNA is TGTGCCAGCAGTCCCAAGGTTTGGCCCCAGCATTTT.

This clonotype was found a few times. The chain combines TRBV7-3 with TRBJ2-3; TRBD2 matches at 7 bases. J gave up 4 bases and V 4 bases, and 2 bases lay outside the gene matches. The germline V gene encodes CDR1 SGHTA and CDR2 FQGTGA. CDR3 length equals 13 residues. The chain's CDR3 is CASSWGGADTQYF. The CDR3, as DNA: TGTGCCAGCAGCTGGGGGGGGGCAGATACGCAGTATTTT.

CDR3 DNA: TGCAGTGCTAGAGTCGGATACTCCTATAATTCACCCCTCCACTTT. It encodes CSARVGYSYNSPLHF. The genes are TRBV20-1 and TRBJ1-6, with D uncertain. V lost 1 base, J lost 0 bases, and 7 bases lay in between. The CDR3 spans 15 residues. CDR1 and CDR2 from the germline V gene are DFQATT and SNEGSKA (reference sequence).

The V and J genes are TRBV3-1 and TRBJ1-6; the match to TRBD1 covers 8 bases. V gave up 3 bases and J gave up 10 bases; unmatched junction bases: 8. The CDR3 is 15 residues long. Germline values: CDR1 LGHDT, CDR2 YNNKEL (reference sequence). The CDR3 DNA follows: TGTGCCAGCAGCCAGGACAGGGAAAGGGGGTCACCCCTCCACTTT. Amino acids: CASSQDRERGSPLHF.

This rearrangement joins TRBV2 to TRBJ1-2; no clear D gene. V dropped 3 bases and J dropped 5 bases, with 1 base sitting between them. The CDR3 has 10 residues. In germline, CDR1 is SNHLY, CDR2 FYNNEI. The CDR3 bases are TGTGCCAGCAGTGATTATGGCTACACCTTC. Translation gives CASSDYGYTF.

The rearrangement joins TRBV29-1 to TRBJ1-3; D not resolved. The CDR3 is 17 amino acids. From germline, CDR1 is SQVTM and CDR2 ANQGSEA. Trimming left V 0 bases short and J 4 bases short, with 19 bases between. The CDR3 DNA follows: TGCAGCGTTGAAGAAGGGAAATGGGATTGGTCCGGAAACACCATATATTTT. This translates into CSVEEGKWDWSGNTIYF. Based on the CDR3 plus reference TRBV29-1 and TRBJ1-3, the full variable domain is SAVISQKPSRDICQRGTSLTIQCQVDSQVTMMFWYRQQPGQSLTLIATANQGSEATYESGFVIDKFPISRPNLTFSTLTVSNMSPEDSSIYLCSVEEGKWDWSGNTIYFGEGSWLTVV.

In its sample, this clonotype was seen a few times. This chain links TRBV6-2 or TRBV6-3 with TRBJ1-3; D is ambiguous. The CDR3 runs to 16 residues. Looked up from germline, CDR1 is MNHEY and CDR2 is SVGEGT. The ends were cut back, 2 bases at V and 0 bases at J, with 11 bases in the middle. This CDR3 reads CASSYSRPASGNTIYF. The CDR3 bases are TGTGCCAGCAGTTACAGCCGACCGGCCTCTGGAAACACCATATATTTT.

This clonotype has only a few counts. The rearrangement uses TRBV6-5 and TRBJ2-7; a possible D gene is TRBD1 (7 bases). Trimming shortened V by 4 bases and J by 3 bases, and 28 bases separated the two germline ends. The CDR3 runs 19 residues. Germline CDR1 and CDR2: MNHEY and SVGAGI. CDR3 in amino acids: CASSFYWDSKDPTSYEQYF. CDR3 in DNA: TGTGCCAGCAGTTTTTACTGGGACAGCAAGGACCCGACTAGCTACGAGCAGTACTTC.

The gene calls are TRBV7-2 and TRBJ2-1; the D gene is possibly TRBD2 (6 bases). The CDR3 loop spans 15 amino acids. Trimming took 3 bases from V and 4 from J, leaving 13 bases between them. Germline V CDR1 and CDR2: SGHTA, FQGNSA. The CDR3 loop is CASSFGTSRYNEQFF. The DNA for the CDR3 is TGTGCCAGCAGCTTTGGCACTAGCAGATACAATGAGCAGTTCTTC.

This clonotype was seen ten or more times. The V call is TRBV20-1, the J call TRBJ2-1; TRBD2 is a possible D gene (7 bases). The germline V gene has CDR1 DFQATT and CDR2 SNEGSKA (reference sequence). Deletions cut 5 bases from V and 3 bases from J, with 17 bases between. The CDR3 loop spans 15 amino acids. The CDR3 DNA reads TGCAGTGCTGGGGGGGCTAGCGGAATCTACAATGAGCAGTTCTTC. Translation: CSAGGASGIYNEQFF.

This clonotype has at least ten counts. V and J are TRBV12-3 or TRBV12-4 and TRBJ2-1; D unresolved. With 2 bases removed from V and 5 bases from J, the gap between germline ends came to 10 bases. The CDR3 runs 14 residues. The CDR3 sequence: CASSLRNVDNEQFF. As DNA, the CDR3 is TGTGCCAGCAGTTTACGTAACGTGGACAATGAGCAGTTCTTC.

This clonotype was counted ten times or more. The chain joins TRBV7-9 to TRBJ2-1; TRBD1 is a possible D gene (5 bases). Trimming shortened V by 5 bases and J by 10 bases, and 9 bases separated the two germline ends. Germline V gene data show CDR1 as SEHNR and CDR2 as FQNEAQ (reference sequence). The CDR3 totals 11 residues. CDR3 DNA sequence: TGTGCCAGCAGCGACAGCGTGGAGCAGTTCTTC. Translating it yields CASSDSVEQFF.